This TCR beta chain was captured in a study of spatial heterogeneity in lung cancer (dated by TCRdb to between 2018 and 2021). In terms of the full investigation: Beta-chain transcripts were consistently detected in greater numbers than alpha-chain transcripts, which likely reflects a higher abundance of beta-chain transcripts. In tumor regions, TCR transcript counts showed a strong correlation with a T cell transcriptional module score derived from matched bulk RNA-seq. In the raw uncorrected reads, each unique combination of TCR and UMI appeared on average more than ten times. The study quantitatively compared TCR alpha and beta repertoires across multiple tumor regions, matched nontumor lung and blood in non-small cell lung cancer. The study linked features of the TCR repertoire to counts of nonsynonymous mutations, which were determined by whole-exome sequencing of tumor tissue. At surgery, both alpha and beta chains were TCR-sequenced in more than 200 tumor regions, fewer than 85 matched nontumor lung samples and a few dozen PBMC samples.

What the authors observed across the whole study: TCR-seq coverage of tumor T cells was estimated at only approximately 7% for alpha chains and less than 15% for beta chains. Counts of ubiquitous and regional expanded TCRs correlated with counts of ubiquitous and regional nonsynonymous mutations, respectively. The tumor nonsynonymous mutation count correlated with the number of expanded alpha and beta TCRs within the tumor. Additional single-cell paired TCR alpha and beta sequencing was considered necessary to confirm, at a functional level, the hypothesis that regional TCRs recognize regional mutations.

V is reduced by 3 bases and J by 4 bases, leaving a spacing of 13 bases between them. Including cysteine and phenylalanine, the CDR3 has 14 amino acids. Only CDR3 DNA is held: 42 bases, read in frame from base 1. Taken from the germline V gene (reference sequence), the CDR1 and CDR2 loops are LNHDA and SQIVND. This clonotype was detected ten times or more. Its antigen remains unidentified. Per-nucleotide qualities are absent, and no much larger clonotype sits a single base away. To prepare the library, 5' RACE was applied. TCRdb lists the instrument as NextSeq 500. The TCR library protocol attached a unique molecular identifier to each TCR cDNA molecule to allow correction of PCR and sequencing errors. For the original study's pipeline: TCR identification, UMI-based error correction and CDR3 extraction were performed with Decombinator tools. Expanded TCRs were defined as those above a frequency of 2 per 1,000, corresponding to the top 1% of the tumor frequency distribution. Expanded tumor TCRs statistically deemed absent (corrected P<0.05) from at least one tumor region were classed as regional, and all other expanded tumor TCRs were classed as ubiquitous. Each repertoire was subsampled 100 times to 5,000 TCRs, after which Renyi diversity was computed with the R vegan package. CDR3 similarity networks were built from amino acid triplet string-kernel similarity, connecting CDR3s with pairwise similarity above 0.82. The public sequencing data were trimmed at Q25 with fastp and processed into clonotypes with MiXCR by TCRdb, which kept only in-frame beta chains. For every CDR3 protein sequence, its rows merge into one entry that carries the most common genes and DNA. TCRdb's processing, not the study's, gives the V and J calls here. A total of around 8,800 distinct CDR3 sequences appear in this sample, 4.5% of them only once. 11% of the sample goes to the ten largest clones.

The sample's time point, from its label and the paper: sample taken at primary tumor resection. The donors were approximately 70 patients from the lung TRACERx cohort who had early-stage, untreated non-small cell lung cancer. Whole RNA extracted from tumor and nontumor lung tissue, or from cryopreserved PBMC samples, was used for TCR sequencing without cell sorting. Only patients with enough RNA available from two or more tumor regions were chosen for TCR sequencing. A lung pathologist reviewed the tumor and adjacent nontumor lung specimens before the specimens were selected. The rearranged segments are TRBV19 and TRBJ2-7, with the D gene call left open. The receptor was derived from a female donor with early-stage non-small cell lung cancer. This specimen was lung tumor tissue, taken at surgery. CDR3 reads: CASSILLGPYEQYF. The sequence in DNA is TGTGCCAGTAGTATCCTCTTAGGTCCATACGAGCAGTACTTC. The CDR3 plus the reference TRBV19 and TRBJ2-7 genes for the other parts give the full variable domain: DGGITQSPKYLFRKEGQNVTLSCEQNLNHDAMYWYRQDPGQGLRLIYYSQIVNDFQKGDIAEGYSVSREKKESFPLTVTSAQKNPTAFYLCASSILLGPYEQYFGPGTRLTVT.